The 19 T cell receptor beta chains in this list originate from one sample, sequenced in a study of cytomegalovirus exposure and HLA in healthy donors. Assay used: immunoSEQ multiplex PCR; TCRdb lists only in-frame clones, some missing. This sample has about 330,000 clones; roughly 90% occur once, and the top ten carry roughly 1.1%. The sequencing input was PBMCs. Source of these receptors: a woman aged 25 to 39 in good health and CMV-seropositive.

This clone was seen only a few times. The J gene is TRBJ1-4, the V gene TRBV7-2, with 7 nucleotides matching TRBD1. This CDR3 has 13 amino acids. Germline V CDR1 and CDR2: SGHTA, FQGNSA. The V gene end was trimmed by 5 bases and the J gene end by 6 bases; junction bases not matched to a gene: 3. The CDR3 loop reads CASSITGDEKLFF. CDR3 in DNA: TGTGCCAGCAGCATCACAGGGGATGAAAAACTGTTTTTT.

The chain combines TRBV9 with TRBJ1-5; 8 nucleotides line up with TRBD1. V was pared by 4 bases and J by 4 bases, with 7 bases of the junction left unmatched. Germline values: CDR1 SGDLS, CDR2 YYNGEE. The CDR3 loop spans 15 amino acids. The CDR3 here is CASSPDGQGNQPQHF. DNA for the CDR3: TGTGCCAGCAGCCCCGACGGACAGGGTAATCAGCCCCAGCATTTT.

The J gene is TRBJ2-1, the V gene TRBV4-3; 7 bases agree with TRBD2. Looked up from germline, CDR1 is LGHNA and CDR2 is YSLEER. V dropped 0 bases and J dropped 4; count of bases not matched to a gene: 12. The CDR3 is made up of 18 amino acids. The CDR3 region is CASSQDLLATVGYNEQFF. CDR3 coding DNA: TGCGCCAGCAGCCAAGACTTACTAGCGACCGTAGGGTACAATGAGCAGTTCTTC.

This chain joins TRBV6-5 and TRBJ2-1; D possibly corresponds to TRBD1 (5 bases). Germline V gives CDR1 MNHEY, CDR2 SVGAGI. V was clipped by 6 bases and J by 3 bases, with 15 bases between them. The CDR3 contains 15 residues. For the CDR3, the DNA is TGTGCCAGCAGCCGCGGCAGGGCCGTCTACAATGAGCAGTTCTTC. Amino acid sequence: CASSRGRAVYNEQFF.

The rearrangement links TRBV28 to TRBJ2-7, with D tentatively TRBD1 (5 bases). The CDR3 runs 15 residues. V gave up 1 base and J gave up 1 base, with 11 bases separating them. Per the germline V gene, CDR1 is MDHEN and CDR2 is SYDVKM. CDR3: CASSLLAGLSYEQYF. The CDR3 DNA reads as TGTGCCAGCAGTTTATTGGCAGGGCTATCCTACGAGCAGTACTTC.

The table lists this clone with a few counts. DNA of the CDR3: TGTGCCAGCAGTAAAGACACTTCCTACGAGCAGTACTTC. The encoded protein is CASSKDTSYEQYF. The V call is TRBV6-5, the J call TRBJ2-7; D not resolved. With 5 bases removed from V and 1 base from J, the gap between germline ends came to 9 bases. The CDR3 is 13 residues long. The germline V gene encodes CDR1 MNHEY and CDR2 SVGAGI.

V is TRBV29-1 and J is TRBJ1-2; D unresolved. With 2 bases removed from V and 4 bases from J, the gap between germline ends came to 5 bases. Looked up from germline, CDR1 is SQVTM and CDR2 is ANQGSEA. This CDR3 has 11 amino acids. The CDR3 nucleotides are TGCAGCGTTGAATCTGGCTATGGCTACACCTTC. The encoded protein is CSVESGYGYTF. Drawing the rest from reference TRBV29-1 and TRBJ1-2, the complete variable domain is SAVISQKPSRDICQRGTSLTIQCQVDSQVTMMFWYRQQPGQSLTLIATANQGSEATYESGFVIDKFPISRPNLTFSTLTVSNMSPEDSSIYLCSVESGYGYTFGSGTRLTVV.

The CDR3 DNA is TGTGCCAGCAGCTTAGAGGGGGCGCGTCGGAATCAGCCCCAGCATTTT. Encoded protein: CASSLEGARRNQPQHF. The chain uses TRBV7-2 and TRBJ1-5; 7 bases agree with TRBD1. The CDR3 runs 16 residues. Germline-derived CDR1 and CDR2 are SGHTA and FQGNSA. J gave up 4 bases and V 1 base, and 7 bases lay outside the gene matches. Full variable domain (missing parts from reference TRBV7-2 and TRBJ1-5): GAGVSQSPSNKVTEKGKDVELRCDPISGHTALYWYRQSLGQGLEFLIYFQGNSAPDKSGLPSDRFSAERTGGSVSTLTIQRTQQEDSAVYLCASSLEGARRNQPQHFGDGTRLSIL.

The chain has TRBV28 and TRBJ1-2, with 7 bases identical to TRBD1. CDR3 length equals 15 residues. Losses at the gene ends were 6 bases for V and 4 bases for J; bases not matched to a gene: 11. Germline lookup yields CDR1 MDHEN and CDR2 SYDVKM. The chain's CDR3 is CASSLWADRVYGYTF. The CDR3 DNA reads TGTGCCAGCAGCCTATGGGCCGACAGGGTCTATGGCTACACCTTC.

The rearrangement joins TRBV5-1 to TRBJ2-7, with a tentative D call TRBD1 (6 bases). The germline V and J ends were trimmed by 4 bases and 5 bases, with 22 bases remaining between them. The CDR3 has 16 amino acids. Germline V gene sequence: CDR1 SGHRS, CDR2 YFSETQ. The CDR3 spells CASSNLLTGNKNEQYF. The CDR3 DNA follows: TGCGCCAGCAGCAACCTTTTAACAGGGAATAAGAACGAGCAGTACTTC.

The genes are TRBV5-4 and TRBJ1-2, with 7 positions matching TRBD1. This CDR3 contains 13 residues. CDR1 is SGHNT and CDR2 is YYREEE in the germline V gene (reference sequence). The V gene end was trimmed by 2 bases and the J gene end by 8 bases; junction bases not matched to a gene: 6. Here the CDR3 DNA reads TGTGCCAGCAGCTTAATCACAGGGGACGGCTACACCTTC. This encodes CASSLITGDGYTF.

V usage is TRBV4-1 and J usage is TRBJ2-3, with D uncertain. From germline, CDR1 is MGHRA and CDR2 YSYEKL. The CDR3 has 13 residues. The ends were cut back, 6 bases at V and 2 bases at J, with 9 bases in the middle. The chain's CDR3 is CASRPTFTDTQYF. The CDR3 DNA reads TGCGCCAGCAGGCCAACCTTCACAGATACGCAGTATTTT.

This sequence joins TRBV7-3 and TRBJ2-2; TRBD1 or TRBD2 may be the D gene (5 bases each). Trimming cost V 5 bases and J 4 bases, with 23 bases left between them. Germline CDR1 and CDR2: SGHTA and FQGTGA. This CDR3 has 18 residues. The CDR3 here is CASSPRGDGRATTGELFF. Written as DNA, the CDR3 is TGTGCCAGCAGCCCCCGAGGGGACGGTAGGGCAACCACCGGGGAGCTGTTTTTT.

The V and J genes are TRBV9 and TRBJ1-1, with 7 nucleotides matching TRBD1. This CDR3 spans 13 amino acids. From germline, CDR1 is SGDLS and CDR2 YYNGEE. With V trimmed by 5 bases and J by 1 base, 2 bases remained unmatched. CDR3 bases: TGTGCCAGCAGTACAGGGGAGAACACTGAAGCTTTCTTT. It encodes CASSTGENTEAFF.

About this clone itself: Other DNA sequences of this sample code for an identical CDR3. The chain links TRBV27 to TRBJ1-2; D gene uncertain. This CDR3 region has 13 residues. V gave up 3 bases and J gave up 4 bases, with 9 bases separating them. CDR1 is MNHEY and CDR2 is SMNVEV in the germline V gene (reference sequence). CDR3 sequence (DNA): TGTGCCAGCAGTTTCGGTCAGACCTATGGCTACACCTTC. Its translation: CASSFGQTYGYTF.

This clone has more than one count but fewer than ten. The rearrangement uses TRBV29-1 and TRBJ1-1, with a weak D call TRBD1 (5 bases). The V gene's germline CDR1 is SQVTM and CDR2 ANQGSEA. The CDR3 is 14 residues long. V lost 7 bases and J lost 0, with 15 bases in between. The CDR3 DNA is TGCAGCGCTAGAGGACACCACCTGAACACTGAAGCTTTCTTT. Its translation: CSARGHHLNTEAFF. Looking up the rest from reference TRBV29-1 and TRBJ1-1 gives the full variable domain: SAVISQKPSRDICQRGTSLTIQCQVDSQVTMMFWYRQQPGQSLTLIATANQGSEATYESGFVIDKFPISRPNLTFSTLTVSNMSPEDSSIYLCSARGHHLNTEAFFGQGTRLTVV.

The genes are TRBV28 and TRBJ2-7; 7 bases are shared with TRBD1. Germline loops: CDR1 MDHEN, CDR2 SYDVKM. V trimming: 7 bases; J trimming: 5 bases; junction bases outside the gene matches: 11. The CDR3 totals 14 residues. CDR3 sequence: CASTNKTGFHEQYF. In DNA, the CDR3 is TGTGCCAGCACAAACAAGACAGGGTTCCACGAGCAGTACTTC.

The chain couples TRBV18 to TRBJ2-7, with 9 bases matching TRBD1. CDR1 is KGHSH and CDR2 is LQKENI in the germline V gene. This CDR3 comprises 15 residues. The V gene end was trimmed by 0 bases and the J gene end by 6 bases; junction bases not matched to a gene: 6. DNA of the CDR3: TGTGCCAGCTCACCACCGGGACAGGGTATCGGCGAGCAGTACTTC. It is translated as CASSPPGQGIGEQYF.

This clone was detected once. This chain joins TRBV28 and TRBJ2-5; D could derive from TRBD1 or TRBD2 (5 bases each). The CDR3 has 13 amino acids. Germline lookup yields CDR1 MDHEN and CDR2 SYDVKM. Deletions cut 6 bases from V and 2 bases from J, with 10 bases between. CDR3 nucleotides: TGTGCCAGCAGGGGGACGGGACAAGAGACCCAGTACTTC. Amino acids: CASRGTGQETQYF.